These T cell receptor beta chains were read from a single sample in a study of PD-1 blockade in classical Hodgkin lymphoma. Produced via immunoSEQ multiplex PCR; TCRdb's table is partial and in-frame only. There are approximately 11,000 clones in the sample; roughly 84% occur only once, and around two fifths lies in the top ten. Sequences were derived from CD8+ T cells from blood, sampled at baseline. Source of these receptors: a human donor with classical Hodgkin lymphoma. Both conserved end residues are part of each CDR3. A D gene is named only where the DNA matches it firmly. A row's size may be missing; if present it is once, few, many or a size class.

-	TRBV6-6	TRBJ2-3	-	TGTGCCAGCAGTTGGGGGACTGGGGGAGATACGCAGTATTTT	CASSWGTGGDTQYF
-	TRBV7-9	TRBJ2-5	once	TGTGCCAGCACCCTAGGAGGGGACCAGTACTTC	CASTLGGDQYF
TRBD2	TRBV19	TRBJ2-7	-	TGTGCCAGTAGTCTCCTCGGGACTAGCGGAATCTACGAGCAGTACTTC	CASSLLGTSGIYEQYF
-	TRBV7-2	TRBJ2-7	-	TGTGCCAGCAGCTTAGCAGGGGATGGCTACGAGCAGTACTTC	CASSLAGDGYEQYF
-	TRBV28	TRBJ2-4	-	TGTGCCAGCGGATTTCTAGCCAAAAACATTCAGTACTTC	CASGFLAKNIQYF
TRBD2	TRBV28	TRBJ2-1	-	TGTGCCAGCTCTGAGACTAGCGGGCACAATGAGCAGTTCTTC	CASSETSGHNEQFF
-	TRBV6-5	TRBJ2-1	-	TGTGCCAGCAGAAGTGTCGGACGGAACAATGAGCAGTTCTTC	CASRSVGRNNEQFF
-	TRBV29-1	TRBJ1-1	-	TGCAGCGTTGTAGGGTCTAAGTTCAGAGGCACTGAAGCTTTCTTT	CSVVGSKFRGTEAFF
TRBD1	TRBV27	TRBJ1-5	few	TGTGCCAGCAGCGACAGGGCCTATAGCAATCAGCCCCAGCATTTT	CASSDRAYSNQPQHF
-	TRBV4-2	TRBJ2-1	-	TGTGCCAGCAGCCAAGATTATTCGGTAAATGAGCAGTTCTTC	CASSQDYSVNEQFF
TRBD1	TRBV5-6	TRBJ1-2	-	TGTGCCAGCAACTCTATTACAGACAGGGGAGGCTACACCTTC	CASNSITDRGGYTF
TRBD2	TRBV13	TRBJ2-7	-	TGTGCCAGCAGCGCAACTAGCGGGTACGAGCAGTACTTC	CASSATSGYEQYF
TRBD2	TRBV7-8	TRBJ2-4	few	TGTGCCAGCAGCGCCACGTACGGGGGGTCTACCAAAAACATTCAGTACTTC	CASSATYGGSTKNIQYF
-	TRBV28	TRBJ2-2	once	TGTGCCAGCAGTTTAAGCCAGAACGCCGGGGAGCTGTTTTTT	CASSLSQNAGELFF
-	TRBV9	TRBJ1-5	-	TGTGCCAGCAGCGTAGCCGACGTTCCCCAGCCCCAGCATTTT	CASSVADVPQPQHF
-	TRBV4-2	TRBJ2-7	-	TGTGCCAGCAGCCAGGCGGGCTTCTCCTACGAGCAGTACTTC	CASSQAGFSYEQYF
-	TRBV28	TRBJ1-1	-	TGTGCCAGCAGCCCCACACGAGCCACTGAAGCTTTCTTT	CASSPTRATEAFF
-	TRBV25-1	TRBJ1-4	-	TGTGCCAGCAGTGAAAAGACGAGTGGGGAGGAAAAACTGTTTTTT	CASSEKTSGEEKLFF
-	TRBV5-4	TRBJ2-2	-	TGTGCCAGCAGCCTAATGTTAAGGGCGTCGGTGACCGGGGAGCTGTTTTTT	CASSLMLRASVTGELFF
TRBD1	TRBV19	TRBJ1-5	few	TGTGCCAGTAGTATGGGTCAGGGGGCCAATCAGCCCCAGCATTTT	CASSMGQGANQPQHF
-	TRBV19	TRBJ1-5	-	TGTGCCAGTAGTATAGGGACAGCAAATCAGCCCCAGCATTTT	CASSIGTANQPQHF
-	TRBV28	TRBJ1-5	-	TGTGCCAGCAGTGAATCAGGGCAAAAACAGCCCCAGCATTTT	CASSESGQKQPQHF
-	TRBV4-1	TRBJ2-1	-	TGCGCCAGCAGCCACGACGTAACGGACGCCGGTGAGCAGTTCTTC	CASSHDVTDAGEQFF
TRBD2	TRBV18	TRBJ2-7	once	TGTGCCAGCTCACCTTCGGGACTAGCGGGCTCCTACGAGCAGTACTTC	CASSPSGLAGSYEQYF
-	TRBV5-8	TRBJ2-2	-	TGTGCCAGCAGCTTCGTGGGAGCGAACACCGGGGAGCTGTTTTTT	CASSFVGANTGELFF
TRBD1	TRBV5-6	TRBJ2-7	-	TGTGCCAGCAGCTTCGATGGGGACAGAAGCTCCTACGAGCAGTACTTC	CASSFDGDRSSYEQYF
TRBD2	TRBV5-4	TRBJ2-2	-	TGTGCCAGCAGCCCCGGACTAGCGGGAGAAATCGGGGAGCTGTTTTTT	CASSPGLAGEIGELFF
-	TRBV21-1	TRBJ2-6	-	TGTGCCAGCAGCAAAGGACTTGGCTTCTCTGGGGCCAACGTCCTGACTTTC	CASSKGLGFSGANVLTF